The 14 T cell receptor beta chains presented below share a single source sample, sequenced in a study of identifying expanded T cells in peripheral blood. The repertoire was sequenced with immunoSEQ multiplex PCR; TCRdb's copy has only in-frame clones and lacks some. The data show more than 50,000 clones, about four fifths seen once. The sequenced material came from blood. These receptor sequences come from a person aged 18 to 75 in good health.

The chain has TRBV19 and TRBJ2-7; possible D gene TRBD1, 5 bases. The V and J ends lost 1 base and 7 bases respectively, with 8 bases between them. The CDR3 length is 12 residues. From germline, CDR1 is LNHDA and CDR2 SQIVND (reference sequence). CDR3 DNA sequence: TGTGCCAGTAGTATAGCCAAGGGGGAGCAGTACTTC. Encoded protein: CASSIAKGEQYF.

There are a few counts of this clone. The V call is TRBV7-2, the J call TRBJ1-1; D not certain. CDR3 length: 11 residues. Between the trimmed V and J ends, which lost 5 bases and 3 bases, there was a span of 4 bases. Germline-derived CDR1 and CDR2 are SGHTA and FQGNSA. In nucleotides, the CDR3 is TGTGCCAGCAGCCCGGACACTGAAGCTTTCTTT. This sequence encodes CASSPDTEAFF.

CDR3 nucleotide sequence: TGTGCCAGCAGCCAAAGTGGGGTCTGGGAGCCCCAGCATTTT. Its translation is CASSQSGVWEPQHF. The chain links TRBV16 to TRBJ1-5; no reliable D call. V was pared by 2 bases and J by 8 bases, with 13 bases between. CDR1 KGHSY and CDR2 FQNENV come from the germline V gene. The CDR3 sequence is 14 residues long.

This clone was found a few times. The genes are TRBV6-5 and TRBJ2-3, with TRBD1 matching over 9 bases. This CDR3 is 15 amino acids long. CDR1 is MNHEY, CDR2 SVGAGI, per germline. V shed 9 bases and J 2 bases; nucleotides not matched to a gene: 9. The CDR3 DNA is TGTGCCAGTACTTCGACAGGGGGATCCACAGATACGCAGTATTTT. Amino acids: CASTSTGGSTDTQYF.

The genes are TRBV6-1 and TRBJ1-2, with a possible D match to TRBD1 (6 bases). Germline V lookup: CDR1 MNHNS, CDR2 SASEGT. The V end lost 3 bases, the J end lost 4 bases, and 12 bases lay between the germline ends. CDR3 length equals 14 residues. The CDR3 spells CASSEGGAGYGYTF. The CDR3, as DNA: TGTGCCAGCAGTGAGGGGGGCGCAGGCTATGGCTACACCTTC.

This clone was observed a few times. The rearrangement joins TRBV27 to TRBJ1-5, with D possibly TRBD1 on 5 matching bases. CDR3 length equals 14 residues. Germline V gene data show CDR1 as MNHEY and CDR2 as SMNVEV (reference sequence). V was shortened by 3 bases and J by 4 bases, with 10 bases between the two germline ends. CDR3 region: CASSFGGTNQPQHF. The CDR3 coding sequence is TGTGCCAGCAGTTTTGGAGGGACGAATCAGCCCCAGCATTTT.

This clone was seen just once. The chain is built from TRBV4-2 and TRBJ2-3; the match to TRBD1 covers 9 bases. This CDR3 comprises 19 residues. Per germline, CDR1 LGHNA and CDR2 YNFKEQ. Trimming at V came to 3 bases and at J to 2 bases, leaving 15 bases not matched to a gene. The CDR3 DNA is TGTGCCAGCAGCCAGGGTCAATCGGTAGGGACAGGGTCCACAGATACGCAGTATTTT. This gives the protein CASSQGQSVGTGSTDTQYF.

This chain uses TRBV15 with TRBJ2-3; TRBD2 aligns across 11 bases. This CDR3 comprises 16 residues. V was pared by 5 bases and J by 3 bases, with 7 bases of the junction left unmatched. Germline V gives CDR1 LNHNV, CDR2 YYDKDF (reference sequence). The CDR3, as DNA: TGTGCCACCAGCGGGGATAGCGGGAGGGCAACAGATACGCAGTATTTT. This gives the protein CATSGDSGRATDTQYF.

The V and J genes are TRBV5-6 and TRBJ2-5, with 7 bases aligning to TRBD1. The J call is doubtful: the DNA matches TRBJ2-7 better. Germline CDR1 reads SGHDT; CDR2 reads YYEEEE. This CDR3 spans 15 amino acids. CDR3 nucleotide sequence: TGTGCCAGCAGCTCTAGACAGGGTTTACCTTACGAGCAGTACTTC. Protein sequence: CASSSRQGLPYEQYF.

The chain couples TRBV4-2 to TRBJ1-4, with 7 bases identical to TRBD1. The junction had 9 bases not matched to a gene; V was cut back by 5 bases and J by 6 bases. Germline CDR1 LGHNA, CDR2 YNFKEQ. The CDR3 runs to 15 residues. The CDR3 nucleotides are TGTGCCAGCAGCAACAACAGGGGCATAGATGAAAAACTGTTTTTT. This sequence encodes CASSNNRGIDEKLFF.

The chain uses TRBV11-2 and TRBJ1-1, with D uncertain. CDR3 size: 13 residues. The germline V gene has CDR1 SGHAT and CDR2 FQNNGV. V lost 2 bases, J lost 8 bases, and 12 bases lay in between. For the CDR3, the DNA is TGTGCCAGCAGCTTATACGGAGCCGGGGAAGCTTTCTTT. Encoded protein: CASSLYGAGEAFF.

The chain joins TRBV28 to TRBJ2-5; perhaps D is TRBD1 or TRBD2 (6 bases each). Trimming pared 5 bases from V and 4 bases from J, leaving 17 bases between. Germline values: CDR1 MDHEN, CDR2 SYDVKM. This CDR3 is 15 amino acids long. CDR3 DNA: TGTGCCAGCAGTATAATACAGGGCGGGATAGAGACCCAGTACTTC. It codes for CASSIIQGGIETQYF.

The chain recombines TRBV5-5 with TRBJ1-2, with TRBD1 matching over 8 bases. CDR1 and CDR2 (germline): SGHKS, YYEKEE (reference sequence). With V trimmed by 5 bases and J by 5 bases, 14 bases remained unmatched. This CDR3 is built from 16 residues. CDR3: CASRDGYSGGWYGYTF. CDR3 nucleotides: TGTGCCAGCAGGGATGGGTATTCAGGGGGCTGGTATGGCTACACCTTC.

CDR3: CASSLGLVGPQYF. DNA for the CDR3: TGTGCCAGCAGCTTAGGTTTGGTAGGCCCCCAGTATTTT. This chain connects TRBV7-2 to TRBJ2-3; D ambiguous. The germline V and J ends were trimmed by 1 base and 12 bases, with 14 bases remaining between them. CDR3 length: 13 residues. Germline V lookup: CDR1 SGHTA, CDR2 FQGNSA. Combining the CDR3 with reference TRBV7-2 and TRBJ2-3 gives the whole variable domain GAGVSQSPSNKVTEKGKDVELRCDPISGHTALYWYRQSLGQGLEFLIYFQGNSAPDKSGLPSDRFSAERTGGSVSTLTIQRTQQEDSAVYLCASSLGLVGPQYFGPGTRLTVL.